This TCR beta chain was sequenced during a study of tumor-infiltrating lymphocytes in localized non-small cell lung cancer. Method: immunoSEQ multiplex PCR; TCRdb's copy keeps in-frame clones and lacks some. Of roughly 13,000 clones listed, 70% to 85% are singletons. The germline gives CDR1 MNHNS, CDR2 SASEGT. V was shortened by 5 bases and J by 7 bases, with 15 bases between the two germline ends. The CDR3 is made up of 13 amino acids. The source of this sequence is a human donor with non-small cell lung cancer. The chain combines TRBV6-1 with TRBJ2-7; maybe TRBD2 (6 bases). What was sequenced was uninvolved lung tissue not adjacent to the tumor. The CDR3 coding sequence is TGTGCCAGCAGTTCACCGCTAAGCGGGGAGCAGTACTTC. Protein sequence: CASSSPLSGEQYF.